This T cell receptor beta chain was identified in a study of control samples from healthy donors and cancer patients. Only in-frame clones appear in the TCRdb table, and some are missing; sequencing was by immunoSEQ multiplex PCR. The data contain about 110,000 clones, 90% of them singletons. The germline V gene has CDR1 SNHLY and CDR2 FYNNEI. The CDR3 runs 13 residues. V was clipped by 5 bases and J by 6 bases; unmatched bases: 5. The specimen was blood. This receptor was obtained from a human donor in good health. The donor label of this sample is uncertain. The gene calls are TRBV2 and TRBJ1-2, with 8 bases identical to TRBD1. The CDR3 is CASSPRTGNGYTF. CDR3 coding DNA: TGTGCCAGCAGTCCAAGGACAGGGAATGGCTACACCTTC.